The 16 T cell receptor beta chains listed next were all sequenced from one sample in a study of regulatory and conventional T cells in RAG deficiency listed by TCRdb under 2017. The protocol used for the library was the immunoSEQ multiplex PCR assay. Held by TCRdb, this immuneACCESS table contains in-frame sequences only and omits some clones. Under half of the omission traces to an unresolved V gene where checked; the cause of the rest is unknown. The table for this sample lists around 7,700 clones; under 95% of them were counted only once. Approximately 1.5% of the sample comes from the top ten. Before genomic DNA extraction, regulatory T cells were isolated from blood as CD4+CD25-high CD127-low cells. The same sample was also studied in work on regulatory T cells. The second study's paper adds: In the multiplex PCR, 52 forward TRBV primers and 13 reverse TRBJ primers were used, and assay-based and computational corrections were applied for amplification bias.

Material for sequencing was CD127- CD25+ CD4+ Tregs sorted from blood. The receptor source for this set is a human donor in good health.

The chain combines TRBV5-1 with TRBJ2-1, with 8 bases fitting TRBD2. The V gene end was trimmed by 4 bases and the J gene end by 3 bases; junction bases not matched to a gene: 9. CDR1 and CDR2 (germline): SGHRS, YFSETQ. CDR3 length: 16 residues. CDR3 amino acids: CASSEKLAVFYNEQFF. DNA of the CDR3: TGCGCCAGCAGCGAAAAACTAGCGGTGTTCTACAATGAGCAGTTCTTC.

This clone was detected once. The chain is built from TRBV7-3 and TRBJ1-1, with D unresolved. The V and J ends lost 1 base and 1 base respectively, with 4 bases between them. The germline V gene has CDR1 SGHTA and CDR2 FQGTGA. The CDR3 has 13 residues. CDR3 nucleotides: TGTGCCAGCAGCTTAAGTCGGAACACTGAAGCTTTCTTT. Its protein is CASSLSRNTEAFF. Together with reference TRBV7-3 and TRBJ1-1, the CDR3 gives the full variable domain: GAGVSQTPSNKVTEKGKYVELRCDPISGHTALYWYRQSLGQGPEFLIYFQGTGAADDSGLPNDRFFAVRPEGSVSTLKIQRTERGDSAVYLCASSLSRNTEAFFGQGTRLTVV.

CDR3 sequence (DNA): TGTGCCAGTAGTACCCTCCAGGGGGCGAACGAGCAGTACTTC. This sequence encodes CASSTLQGANEQYF. The rearrangement joins TRBV19 to TRBJ2-7; 8 nucleotides align to TRBD1. Germline lookup yields CDR1 LNHDA and CDR2 SQIVND (reference sequence). With 4 bases clipped from V and 5 bases from J, the junction kept 7 bases outside the gene matches. The CDR3 has 14 residues.

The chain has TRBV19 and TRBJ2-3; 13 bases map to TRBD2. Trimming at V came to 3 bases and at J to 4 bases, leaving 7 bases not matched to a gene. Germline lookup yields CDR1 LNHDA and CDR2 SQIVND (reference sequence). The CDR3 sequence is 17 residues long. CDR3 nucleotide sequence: TGTGCCAGTAGTATCCCCCCGGGACTAGCGGGATCAGATACGCAGTATTTT. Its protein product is CASSIPPGLAGSDTQYF.

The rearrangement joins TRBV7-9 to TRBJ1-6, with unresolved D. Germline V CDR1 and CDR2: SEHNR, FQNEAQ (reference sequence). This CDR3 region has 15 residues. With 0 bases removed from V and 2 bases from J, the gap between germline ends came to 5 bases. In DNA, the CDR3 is TGTGCCAGCAGCTTAGCGGAGACCTATAATTCACCCCTCCACTTT. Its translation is CASSLAETYNSPLHF.

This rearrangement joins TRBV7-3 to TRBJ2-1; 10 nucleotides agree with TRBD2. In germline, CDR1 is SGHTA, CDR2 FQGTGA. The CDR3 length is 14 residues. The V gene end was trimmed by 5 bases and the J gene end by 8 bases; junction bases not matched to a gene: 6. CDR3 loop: CASSTGTSVHEQFF. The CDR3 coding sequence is TGTGCCAGCAGCACCGGGACTAGCGTCCATGAGCAGTTCTTC.

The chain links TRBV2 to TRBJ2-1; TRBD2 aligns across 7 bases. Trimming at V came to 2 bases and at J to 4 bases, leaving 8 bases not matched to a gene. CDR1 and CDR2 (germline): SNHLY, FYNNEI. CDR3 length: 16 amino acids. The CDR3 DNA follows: TGTGCCAGCAGTGAAATCGGGGGAGGGAGTTACAATGAGCAGTTCTTC. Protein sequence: CASSEIGGGSYNEQFF. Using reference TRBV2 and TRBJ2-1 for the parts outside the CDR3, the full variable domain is EPEVTQTPSHQVTQMGQEVILRCVPISNHLYFYWYRQILGQKVEFLVSFYNNEISEKSEIFDDQFSVERPDGSNFTLKIRSTKLEDSAMYFCASSEIGGGSYNEQFFGPGTRLTVL.

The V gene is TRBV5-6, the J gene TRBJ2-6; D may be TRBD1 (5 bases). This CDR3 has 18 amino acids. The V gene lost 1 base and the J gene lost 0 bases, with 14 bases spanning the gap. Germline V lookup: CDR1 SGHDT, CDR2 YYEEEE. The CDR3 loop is CASSLLTASTSGANVLTF. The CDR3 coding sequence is TGTGCCAGCAGCTTGCTGACAGCCAGTACCTCTGGGGCCAACGTCCTGACTTTC.

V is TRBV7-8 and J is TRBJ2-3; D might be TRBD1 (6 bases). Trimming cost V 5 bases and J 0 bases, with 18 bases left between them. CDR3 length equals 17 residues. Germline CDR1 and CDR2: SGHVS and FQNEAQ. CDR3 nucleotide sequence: TGTGCCAGCAGCCGGGACACTGGTTATTCTAGCACAGATACGCAGTATTTT. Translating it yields CASSRDTGYSSTDTQYF.

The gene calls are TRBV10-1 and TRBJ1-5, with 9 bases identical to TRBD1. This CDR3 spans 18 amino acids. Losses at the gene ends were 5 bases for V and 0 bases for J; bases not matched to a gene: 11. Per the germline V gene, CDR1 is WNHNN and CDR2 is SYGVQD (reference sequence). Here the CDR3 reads CASSINRGPFYSNQPQHF. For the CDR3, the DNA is TGCGCCAGCAGTATAAACAGGGGGCCGTTTTATAGCAATCAGCCCCAGCATTTT.

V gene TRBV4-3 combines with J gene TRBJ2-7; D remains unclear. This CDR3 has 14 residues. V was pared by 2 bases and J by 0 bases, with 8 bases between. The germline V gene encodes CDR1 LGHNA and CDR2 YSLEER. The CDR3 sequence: CASSQFPSSYEQYF. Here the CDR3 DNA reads TGCGCCAGCAGCCAATTTCCTAGCTCCTACGAGCAGTACTTC.

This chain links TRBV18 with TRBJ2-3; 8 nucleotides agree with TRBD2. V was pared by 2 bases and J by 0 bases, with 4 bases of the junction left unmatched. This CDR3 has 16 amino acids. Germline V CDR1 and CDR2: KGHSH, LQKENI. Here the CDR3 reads CASSPIAGPSTDTQYF. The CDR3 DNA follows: TGTGCCAGCTCACCAATAGCGGGGCCCAGCACAGATACGCAGTATTTT. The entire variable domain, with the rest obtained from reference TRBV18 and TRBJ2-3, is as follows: NAGVMQNPRHLVRRRGQEARLRCSPMKGHSHVYWYRQLPEEGLKFMVYLQKENIIDESGMPKERFSAEFPKEGPSILRIQQVVRGDSAAYFCASSPIAGPSTDTQYFGPGTRLTVL.

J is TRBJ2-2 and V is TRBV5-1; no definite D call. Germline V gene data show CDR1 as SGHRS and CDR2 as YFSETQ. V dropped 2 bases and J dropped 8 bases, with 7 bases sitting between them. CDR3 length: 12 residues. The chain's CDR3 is CASSFLFGELFF. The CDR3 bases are TGCGCCAGCAGCTTCCTCTTTGGGGAGCTGTTTTTT.

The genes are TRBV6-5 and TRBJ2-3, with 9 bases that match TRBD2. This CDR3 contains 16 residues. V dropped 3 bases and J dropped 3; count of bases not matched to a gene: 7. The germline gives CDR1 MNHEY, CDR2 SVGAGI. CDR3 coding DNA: TGTGCCAGCAGTTATCGGGGTAGCGGGAGAACAGATACGCAGTATTTT. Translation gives CASSYRGSGRTDTQYF.

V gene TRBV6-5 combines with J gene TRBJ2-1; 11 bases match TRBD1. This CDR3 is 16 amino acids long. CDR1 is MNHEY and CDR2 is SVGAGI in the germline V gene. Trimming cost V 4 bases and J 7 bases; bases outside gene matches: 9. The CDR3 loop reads CASSFGTGGSLNEQFF. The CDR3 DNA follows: TGTGCCAGCAGTTTCGGGACAGGGGGATCTTTGAATGAGCAGTTCTTC.

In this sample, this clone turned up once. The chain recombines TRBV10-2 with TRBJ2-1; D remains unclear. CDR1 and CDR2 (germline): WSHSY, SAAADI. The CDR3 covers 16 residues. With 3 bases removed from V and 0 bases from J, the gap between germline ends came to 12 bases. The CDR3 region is CASSDERKFSYNEQFF. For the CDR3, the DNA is TGCGCCAGCAGTGATGAGAGAAAATTCTCCTACAATGAGCAGTTCTTC.